This T cell receptor (beta chain) was found in a study of Graves' ophthalmopathy and Graves' hyperthyroidism. Study-wide background: Hyperthyroidism qualified as stable when ophthalmopathy did not develop within 18 months of follow-up.

Hyperthyroidism patients were newly diagnosed, under 2 months' duration, aged 18 to 65. Symptoms, serum thyroxine and TRAb, thyroid ultrasound, and orbital computed tomography formed the diagnostic basis. From RNA, the CDR3 regions of TCR beta chains were amplified and sequenced. After a first-round RT-PCR with HTBI primers, a second-round multiplex PCR was run. TCRdb itself ran the multiplex PCR reads through MiXCR, one entry per CDR3 protein. The sample carries approximately 1.2 million distinct CDR3 sequences, about 40% recorded once. From germline, CDR1 is SGHRS and CDR2 YFSETQ. The CDR3 has 15 amino acids.

The sequenced sample consisted of peripheral blood or thyroid tissue (not recorded which). The receptor's source is an adult man with Graves' hyperthyroidism. V is TRBV5-1 and J is TRBJ2-5, with TRBD2 matching over 9 bases. The end of the DNA is better explained by TRBJ2-7, so the J call may be wrong. Here the CDR3 DNA reads TGCGCCAGCAGCTTTAGCGGGAGCTACTCCTACGAGCAGTACTTC. Its translation is CASSFSGSYSYEQYF.